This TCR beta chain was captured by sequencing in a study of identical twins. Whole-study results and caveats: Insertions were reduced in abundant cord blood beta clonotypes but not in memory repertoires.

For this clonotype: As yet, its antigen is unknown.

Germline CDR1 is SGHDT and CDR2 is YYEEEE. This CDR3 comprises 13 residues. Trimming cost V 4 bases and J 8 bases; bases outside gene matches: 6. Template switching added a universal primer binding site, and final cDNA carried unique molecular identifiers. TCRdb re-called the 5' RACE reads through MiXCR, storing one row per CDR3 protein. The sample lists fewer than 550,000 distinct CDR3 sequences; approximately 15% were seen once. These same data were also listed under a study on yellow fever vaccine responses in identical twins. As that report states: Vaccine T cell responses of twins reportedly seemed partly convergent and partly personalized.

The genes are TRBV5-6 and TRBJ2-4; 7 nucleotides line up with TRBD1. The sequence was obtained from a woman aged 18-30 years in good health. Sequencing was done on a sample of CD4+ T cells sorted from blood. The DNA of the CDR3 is TGTGCCAGCAGCCCGACAGGGACAGACATTCAGTACTTC. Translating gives CASSPTGTDIQYF.